What follows is one T cell receptor beta chain and its context. The data belong to a study of blood T cell repertoires in COVID-19. Background on the study: Researchers got acute and convalescent COVID-19 samples from the United States, Italy and Spain.

V was pared by 5 bases and J by 10 bases, with 15 bases between. CDR3 length equals 13 residues. From germline, CDR1 is SGHTA and CDR2 FQGTGA. The repertoire was sequenced with immunoSEQ multiplex PCR; TCRdb's copy has only in-frame clones and lacks some. The sample consists of 200,000 to 300,000 clones, about 85% of them appearing once. This receptor was obtained from a man between 60 and 70 years old who had recovered from COVID-19. The chain joins TRBV7-3 to TRBJ2-1; D is perhaps TRBD2 (7 bases). What was sequenced was peripheral blood. CDR3 residues: CASSPGGLEEQFF. CDR3 nucleotide sequence: TGTGCCAGCAGCCCCGGGGGGCTAGAGGAGCAGTTCTTC.